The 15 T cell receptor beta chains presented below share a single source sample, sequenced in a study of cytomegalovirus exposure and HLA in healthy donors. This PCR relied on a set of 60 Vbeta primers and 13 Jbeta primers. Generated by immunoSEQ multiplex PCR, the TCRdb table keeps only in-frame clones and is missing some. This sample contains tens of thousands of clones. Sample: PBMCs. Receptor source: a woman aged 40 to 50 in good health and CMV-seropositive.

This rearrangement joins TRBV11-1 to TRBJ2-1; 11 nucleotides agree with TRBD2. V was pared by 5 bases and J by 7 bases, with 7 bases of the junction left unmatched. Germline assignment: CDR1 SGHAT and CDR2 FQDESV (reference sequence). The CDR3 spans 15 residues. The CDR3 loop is CASSHARLAGNEQFF. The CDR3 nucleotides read TGTGCCAGCAGCCACGCAAGACTAGCGGGGAATGAGCAGTTCTTC.

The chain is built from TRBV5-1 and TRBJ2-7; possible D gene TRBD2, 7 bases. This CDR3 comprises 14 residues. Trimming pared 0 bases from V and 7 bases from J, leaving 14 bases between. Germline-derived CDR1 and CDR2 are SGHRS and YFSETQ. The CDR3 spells CASSLDGGLGEQYF. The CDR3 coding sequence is TGCGCCAGCAGCTTGGACGGGGGGCTGGGGGAGCAGTACTTC.

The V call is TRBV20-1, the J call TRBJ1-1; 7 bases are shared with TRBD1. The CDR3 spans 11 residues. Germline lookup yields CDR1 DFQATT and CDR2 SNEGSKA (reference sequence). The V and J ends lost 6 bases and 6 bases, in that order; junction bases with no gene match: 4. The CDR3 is CSALDRAEAFF. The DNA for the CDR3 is TGCAGTGCACTTGACAGGGCTGAAGCTTTCTTT.

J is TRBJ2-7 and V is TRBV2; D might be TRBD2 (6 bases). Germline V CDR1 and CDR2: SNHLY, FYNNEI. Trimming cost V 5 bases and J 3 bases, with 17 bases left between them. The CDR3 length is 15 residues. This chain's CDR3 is CASSLTRVGGYEQYF. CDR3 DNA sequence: TGTGCCAGCAGTCTGACACGGGTCGGGGGCTACGAGCAGTACTTC.

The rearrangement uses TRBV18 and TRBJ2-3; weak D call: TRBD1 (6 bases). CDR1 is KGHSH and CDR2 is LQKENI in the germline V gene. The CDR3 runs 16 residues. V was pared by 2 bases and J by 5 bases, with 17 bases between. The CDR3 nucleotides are TGTGCCAGCTCACCAACGACAGGCCTTTGGGGAGATACGCAGTATTTT. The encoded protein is CASSPTTGLWGDTQYF.

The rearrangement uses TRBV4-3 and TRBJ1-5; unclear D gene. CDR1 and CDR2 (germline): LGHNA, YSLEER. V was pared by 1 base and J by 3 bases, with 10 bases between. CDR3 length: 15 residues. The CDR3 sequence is CASSQGRGFNQPQHF. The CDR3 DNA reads TGCGCCAGCAGCCAAGGTCGGGGATTCAATCAGCCCCAGCATTTT.

The CDR3 reads CASSRDGTSTDTQYF. The CDR3 DNA follows: TGTGCCAGCAGTAGGGACGGGACAAGCACAGATACGCAGTATTTT. The V call is TRBV6-5, the J call TRBJ2-3; the D gene is possibly TRBD1 (6 bases). The CDR3 totals 15 residues. V lost 5 bases to trimming and J lost 0 bases, with 12 bases between them. Germline V lookup: CDR1 MNHEY, CDR2 SVGAGI.

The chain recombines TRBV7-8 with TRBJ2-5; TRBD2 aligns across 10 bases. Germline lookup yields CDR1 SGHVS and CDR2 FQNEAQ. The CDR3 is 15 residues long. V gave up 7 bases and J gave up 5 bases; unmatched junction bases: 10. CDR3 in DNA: TGTGCCAGCACAATCCCCACTAGCGGGGTTGAGACCCAGTACTTC. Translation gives CASTIPTSGVETQYF.

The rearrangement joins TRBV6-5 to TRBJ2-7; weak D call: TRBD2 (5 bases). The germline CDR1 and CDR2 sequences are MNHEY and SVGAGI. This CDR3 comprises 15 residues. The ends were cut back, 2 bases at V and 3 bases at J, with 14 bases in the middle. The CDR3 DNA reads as TGTGCCAGCAGTTACACGGGATCCAACGACTACGAGCAGTACTTC. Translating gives CASSYTGSNDYEQYF.

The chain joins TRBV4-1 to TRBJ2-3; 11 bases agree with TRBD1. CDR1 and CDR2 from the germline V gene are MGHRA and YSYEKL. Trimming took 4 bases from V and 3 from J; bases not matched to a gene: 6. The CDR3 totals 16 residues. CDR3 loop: CASSRGQGVVTDTQYF. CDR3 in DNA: TGCGCCAGCAGCCGGGGACAGGGGGTGGTGACAGATACGCAGTATTTT.

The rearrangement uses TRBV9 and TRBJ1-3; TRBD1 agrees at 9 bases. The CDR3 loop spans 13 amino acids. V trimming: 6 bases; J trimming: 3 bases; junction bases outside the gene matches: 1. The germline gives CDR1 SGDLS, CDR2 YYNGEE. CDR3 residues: CASKGQGGNTIYF. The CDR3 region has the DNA TGTGCCAGCAAGGGACAGGGTGGAAACACCATATATTTT.

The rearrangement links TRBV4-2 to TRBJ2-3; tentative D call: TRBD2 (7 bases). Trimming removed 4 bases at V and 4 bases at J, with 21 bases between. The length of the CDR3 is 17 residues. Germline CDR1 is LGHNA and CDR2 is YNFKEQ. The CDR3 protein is CASSRSGGGKGADTQYF. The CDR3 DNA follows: TGTGCCAGCAGCCGCAGTGGCGGGGGCAAGGGTGCAGATACGCAGTATTTT.

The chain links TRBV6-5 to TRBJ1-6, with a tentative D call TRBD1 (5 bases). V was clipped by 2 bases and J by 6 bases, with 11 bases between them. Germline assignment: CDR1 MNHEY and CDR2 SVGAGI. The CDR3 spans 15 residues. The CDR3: CASSYKQEGNSPLHF. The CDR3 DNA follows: TGTGCCAGCAGTTACAAACAGGAGGGTAATTCACCCCTCCACTTT.

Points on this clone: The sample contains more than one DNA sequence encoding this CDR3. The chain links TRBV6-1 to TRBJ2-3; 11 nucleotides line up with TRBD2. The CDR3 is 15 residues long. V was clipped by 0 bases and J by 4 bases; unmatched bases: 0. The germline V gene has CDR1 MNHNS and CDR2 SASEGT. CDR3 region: CASSEALAGADTQYF. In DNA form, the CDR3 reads TGTGCCAGCAGTGAAGCACTAGCGGGAGCAGATACGCAGTATTTT.

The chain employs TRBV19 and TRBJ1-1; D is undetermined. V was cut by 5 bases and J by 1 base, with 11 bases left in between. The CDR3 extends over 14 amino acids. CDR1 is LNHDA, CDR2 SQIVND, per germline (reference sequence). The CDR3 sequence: CASSPPRENTEAFF. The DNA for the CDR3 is TGTGCCAGTAGTCCCCCTCGCGAGAACACTGAAGCTTTCTTT.